The 15 T cell receptor beta chains presented below share a single source sample, sequenced in a study of T cells after yellow fever vaccination. From the 5' RACE reads, TCRdb called clonotypes with MiXCR, one entry per CDR3 protein. The table has approximately 250,000 distinct CDR3 sequences, roughly 3.7% seen once. The sample consisted of PBMCs, taken 15 days after the yellow fever booster vaccination. Every receptor here comes from a man younger than 30 who received the YFV17D yellow fever vaccine.

This clonotype was found many times. The genes are TRBV19 and TRBJ2-7, with D possibly TRBD2 on 6 matching bases. V lost 3 bases and J lost 4, with 10 bases in between. CDR1 LNHDA and CDR2 SQIVND come from the germline V gene (reference sequence). The CDR3 runs to 13 residues. The CDR3 spells CASSIAGGYEQYV. In DNA form, the CDR3 reads TGTGCCAGTAGTATCGCCGGGGGATACGAGCAGTACGTC.

At least ten counts were recorded for this clonotype. The V call is TRBV5-1, the J call TRBJ1-2, with D maybe TRBD1 (5 bases). Between the trimmed V and J ends, which lost 1 base and 4 bases, there was a span of 5 bases. Germline V gives CDR1 SGHRS, CDR2 YFSETQ. CDR3 length equals 12 residues. The CDR3 sequence is CASSLQGYGYTF. DNA of the CDR3: TGCGCCAGCAGCTTGCAGGGCTATGGCTACACCTTC. The full variable domain, its missing parts supplied by reference TRBV5-1 and TRBJ1-2, is KAGVTQTPRYLIKTRGQQVTLSCSPISGHRSVSWYQQTPGQGLQFLFEYFSETQRNKGNFPGRFSGRQFSNSRSEMNVSTLELGDSALYLCASSLQGYGYTFGSGTRLTVV.

This clonotype showed up many times. This chain uses TRBV5-1 with TRBJ2-3; D gene unclear. CDR1 and CDR2 from the germline V gene are SGHRS and YFSETQ. The CDR3 runs 14 residues. The ends were cut back, 4 bases at V and 6 bases at J, with 15 bases in the middle. Here the CDR3 reads CASSLWREADTQYF. The CDR3 DNA reads TGCGCCAGCAGCCTGTGGCGTGAGGCGGATACGCAGTATTTT.

There are many counts of this clonotype. This chain connects TRBV7-2 to TRBJ1-4, with 8 nucleotides matching TRBD1. V lost 2 bases to trimming and J lost 8 bases; unmatched junction nucleotides: 4. Germline assignment: CDR1 SGHTA and CDR2 FQGNSA. The CDR3 totals 14 residues. The CDR3 region is CASSLTGGPEKLFF. For the CDR3, the DNA is TGTGCCAGCAGCTTAACAGGGGGACCGGAAAAACTGTTTTTT.

This clonotype was seen a handful of times. The V call is TRBV5-1, the J call TRBJ1-5; 7 positions match TRBD1. From germline, CDR1 is SGHRS and CDR2 YFSETQ. V was clipped by 5 bases and J by 0 bases; unmatched bases: 14. This CDR3 contains 18 residues. This chain's CDR3 is CASRFPRTGPYSNQPQHF. The CDR3 region has the DNA TGCGCCAGCAGATTTCCCAGGACAGGACCATATAGCAATCAGCCCCAGCATTTT.

The sample holds a few counts of this clonotype. A single base separates this from a much larger clone, so it may be a read error. The chain links TRBV6-2 or TRBV6-3 to TRBJ2-1; 7 nucleotides align to TRBD2. Germline loops: CDR1 MNHEY, CDR2 SVGEGT. After removal of 7 bases from V and 6 bases from J, the junction contained 12 bases not matched to a gene. The length of the CDR3 is 15 residues. CDR3 region: CASTTGAGLTNEQFF. DNA of the CDR3: TGTGCCAGCACTACAGGAGCGGGACTAACCAATGAGCAGTTCTTC.

This clonotype was recorded many times. V is TRBV20-1 and J is TRBJ2-5; 8 bases line up with TRBD1. The CDR3 spans 17 residues. Germline CDR1 and CDR2: DFQATT and SNEGSKA (reference sequence). Germline trimming cut 3 bases from V and 4 bases from J; bases unmatched to any gene: 16. As DNA, the CDR3 is TGCAGTGCTAGTCCCCCTTGGGGGACAGGATCGCGAGAGACCCAGTACTTC. Amino acid sequence: CSASPPWGTGSRETQYF.

This clonotype was seen ten or more times. CDR3: CASRPQTGETEAFF. In nucleotides, the CDR3 is TGTGCCAGCAGGCCCCAGACAGGGGAAACTGAAGCTTTCTTT. The chain carries TRBV12-3 or TRBV12-4 and TRBJ1-1; 8 positions agree with TRBD1. The CDR3 runs to 14 residues. V lost 6 bases and J lost 5; bases outside the gene matches: 8.

V usage is TRBV5-1 and J usage is TRBJ1-1; D gene unclear. The CDR3 is 14 residues long. Trimming took 1 base from V and 1 from J, leaving 8 bases between them. Germline V gives CDR1 SGHRS, CDR2 YFSETQ. CDR3 in amino acids: CASSLWVSNTEAFF. For the CDR3, the DNA is TGCGCCAGCAGCTTGTGGGTGTCGAACACTGAAGCTTTCTTT.

This clonotype occurred many times. The chain links TRBV4-1 to TRBJ1-6, with a possible D match to TRBD1 (5 bases). Germline V gene lookup returns CDR1 MGHRA and CDR2 YSYEKL. The V gene lost 1 base and the J gene lost 5 bases, with 15 bases spanning the gap. The CDR3 loop spans 17 amino acids. CDR3 nucleotide sequence: TGCGCCAGCAGCCAAGCTGGATCGGGGACCAATAATTCACCCCTCCACTTT. It translates to CASSQAGSGTNNSPLHF.

This clonotype has a count of ten or more. V usage is TRBV20-1 and J usage is TRBJ2-5; 9 bases agree with TRBD2. This CDR3 is 13 amino acids long. The germline V gene encodes CDR1 DFQATT and CDR2 SNEGSKA (reference sequence). With 5 bases clipped from V and 4 bases from J, the junction kept 5 bases outside the gene matches. The DNA of the CDR3 is TGCAGTGCTGGGCCTAGCGGGGTAGAGACCCAGTACTTC. Translating it yields CSAGPSGVETQYF.

This rearrangement joins TRBV27 to TRBJ1-2; 9 bases are a match to TRBD1. Germline V CDR1 and CDR2: MNHEY, SMNVEV (reference sequence). CDR3 length: 14 amino acids. Unmatched junction bases numbered 3, after V lost 3 bases and J lost 4 bases. The CDR3 DNA sequence: TGTGCCAGCAGTTTGACAGGGGGGATCTATGGCTACACCTTC. It codes for CASSLTGGIYGYTF.

This clonotype appeared many times. The chain links TRBV7-2 to TRBJ1-2; no clear D. CDR3 length: 12 amino acids. Trimming cost V 4 bases and J 8 bases, with 11 bases left between them. CDR1 and CDR2 from the germline V gene are SGHTA and FQGNSA. The CDR3 DNA sequence: TGTGCCAGCAGCTCGTACGAGCGAGGCTACACCTTC. It translates to CASSSYERGYTF.

The rearrangement joins TRBV5-1 to TRBJ2-2; the match to TRBD2 covers 12 bases. CDR3 size: 21 residues. Unmatched junction bases numbered 16, after V lost 2 bases and J lost 2 bases. CDR1 and CDR2 (germline): SGHRS, YFSETQ. CDR3 sequence: CASSFVGGLAGTILNTGELFF. In DNA, the CDR3 is TGCGCCAGCAGCTTCGTTGGCGGACTAGCGGGGACAATACTCAACACCGGGGAGCTGTTTTTT.

This clonotype has ten or more counts. The V call is TRBV7-9, the J call TRBJ2-5; TRBD2 matches 8 bases. J was trimmed by 7 bases and V by 4 bases; bases with no gene match: 5. Germline V gene data show CDR1 as SEHNR and CDR2 as FQNEAQ (reference sequence). The CDR3 spans 13 residues. DNA for the CDR3: TGTGCCAGCAGCTCGGGACTAGAAGGGACCCAGTACTTC. Translated: CASSSGLEGTQYF.